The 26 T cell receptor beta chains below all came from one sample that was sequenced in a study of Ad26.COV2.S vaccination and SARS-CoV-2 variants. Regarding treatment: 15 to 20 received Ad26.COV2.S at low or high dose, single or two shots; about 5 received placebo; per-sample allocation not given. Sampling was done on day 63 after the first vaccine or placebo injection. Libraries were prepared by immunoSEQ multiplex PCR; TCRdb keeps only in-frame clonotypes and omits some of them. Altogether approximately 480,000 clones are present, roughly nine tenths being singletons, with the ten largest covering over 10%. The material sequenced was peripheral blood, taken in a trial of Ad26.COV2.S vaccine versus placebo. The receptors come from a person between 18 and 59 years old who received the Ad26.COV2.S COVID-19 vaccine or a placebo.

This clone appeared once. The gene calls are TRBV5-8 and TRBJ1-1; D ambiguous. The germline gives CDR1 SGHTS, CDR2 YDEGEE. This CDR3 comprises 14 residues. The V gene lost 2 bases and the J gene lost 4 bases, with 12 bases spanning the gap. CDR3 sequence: CASSFRPPRTEAFF. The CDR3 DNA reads TGTGCCAGCAGCTTTCGACCCCCCCGCACTGAAGCTTTCTTT.

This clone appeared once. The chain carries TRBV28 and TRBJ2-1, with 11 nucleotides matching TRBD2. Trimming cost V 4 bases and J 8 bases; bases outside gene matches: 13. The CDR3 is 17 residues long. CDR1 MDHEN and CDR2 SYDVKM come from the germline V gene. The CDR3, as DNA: TGTGCCAGCAGTTCGACCCGTAGCGGGAGGGCAGGATATGAGCAGTTCTTC. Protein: CASSSTRSGRAGYEQFF.

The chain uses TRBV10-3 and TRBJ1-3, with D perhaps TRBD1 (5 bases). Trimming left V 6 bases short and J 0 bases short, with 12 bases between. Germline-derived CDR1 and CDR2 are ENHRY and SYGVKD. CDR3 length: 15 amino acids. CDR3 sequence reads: CAIRPGQGSGNTIYF. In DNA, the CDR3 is TGTGCCATCAGACCCGGTCAGGGCTCTGGAAACACCATATATTTT.

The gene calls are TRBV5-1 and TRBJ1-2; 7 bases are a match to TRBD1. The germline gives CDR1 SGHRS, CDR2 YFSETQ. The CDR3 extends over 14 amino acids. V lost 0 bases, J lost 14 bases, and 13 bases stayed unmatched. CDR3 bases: TGCGCCAGCAGCTTGGATAGGAGGGGGCCGCTTCAAACCTTC. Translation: CASSLDRRGPLQTF.

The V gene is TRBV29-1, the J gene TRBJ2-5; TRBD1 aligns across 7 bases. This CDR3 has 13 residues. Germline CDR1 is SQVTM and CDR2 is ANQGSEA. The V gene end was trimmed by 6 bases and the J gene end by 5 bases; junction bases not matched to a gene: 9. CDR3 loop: CSVNRGVRETQYF. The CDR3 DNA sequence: TGCAGCGTAAACAGGGGAGTAAGGGAGACCCAGTACTTC. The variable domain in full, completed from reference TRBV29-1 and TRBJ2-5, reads SAVISQKPSRDICQRGTSLTIQCQVDSQVTMMFWYRQQPGQSLTLIATANQGSEATYESGFVIDKFPISRPNLTFSTLTVSNMSPEDSSIYLCSVNRGVRETQYFGPGTRLLVL.

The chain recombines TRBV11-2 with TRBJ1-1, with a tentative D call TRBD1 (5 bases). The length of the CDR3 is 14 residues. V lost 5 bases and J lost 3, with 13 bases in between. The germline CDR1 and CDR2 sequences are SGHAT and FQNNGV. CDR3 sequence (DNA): TGTGCCAGCAGCCCCCGGGGGGGGGACACTGAAGCTTTCTTT. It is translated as CASSPRGGDTEAFF.

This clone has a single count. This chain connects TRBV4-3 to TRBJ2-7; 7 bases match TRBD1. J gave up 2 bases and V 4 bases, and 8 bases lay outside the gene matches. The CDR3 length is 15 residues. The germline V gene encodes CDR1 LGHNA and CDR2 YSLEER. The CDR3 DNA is TGCGCCAGCAGCCTGGGACAGCTACCGGCCTACGAGCAGTACTTC. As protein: CASSLGQLPAYEQYF.

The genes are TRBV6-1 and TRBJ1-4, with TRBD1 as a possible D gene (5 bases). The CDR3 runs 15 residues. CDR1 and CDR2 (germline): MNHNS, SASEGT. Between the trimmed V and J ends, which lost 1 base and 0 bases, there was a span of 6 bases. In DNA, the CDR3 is TGTGCCAGCAGTGAAGGGGGGGCAACTAATGAAAAACTGTTTTTT. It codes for CASSEGGATNEKLFF.

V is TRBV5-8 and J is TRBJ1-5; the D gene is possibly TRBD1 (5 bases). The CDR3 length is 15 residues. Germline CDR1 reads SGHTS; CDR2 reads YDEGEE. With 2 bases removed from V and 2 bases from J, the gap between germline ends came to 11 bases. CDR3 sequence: CASSFTGGGNQPQHF. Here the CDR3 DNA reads TGTGCCAGCAGCTTTACCGGGGGGGGCAATCAGCCCCAGCATTTT.

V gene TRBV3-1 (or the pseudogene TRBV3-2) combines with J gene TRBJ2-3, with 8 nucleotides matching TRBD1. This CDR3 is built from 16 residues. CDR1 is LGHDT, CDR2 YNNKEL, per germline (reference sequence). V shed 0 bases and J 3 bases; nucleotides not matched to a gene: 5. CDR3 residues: CASSQEGRGRTDTQYF. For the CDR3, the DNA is TGTGCCAGCAGCCAAGAGGGCAGGGGGCGGACAGATACGCAGTATTTT.

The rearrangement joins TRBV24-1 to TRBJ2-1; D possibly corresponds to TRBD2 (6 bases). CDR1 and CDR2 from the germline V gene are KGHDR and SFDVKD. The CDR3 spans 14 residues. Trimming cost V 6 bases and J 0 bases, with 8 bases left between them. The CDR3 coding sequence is TGTGCCACCAGTCGCGGGAACTCCTACAATGAGCAGTTCTTC. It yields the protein CATSRGNSYNEQFF.

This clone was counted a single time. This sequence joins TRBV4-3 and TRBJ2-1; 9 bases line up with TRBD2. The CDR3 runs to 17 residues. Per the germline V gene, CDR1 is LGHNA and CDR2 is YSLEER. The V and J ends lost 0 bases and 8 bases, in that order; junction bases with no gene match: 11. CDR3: CASSQDPSGARSHEQFF. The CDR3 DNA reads TGCGCCAGCAGCCAAGATCCTAGCGGGGCTCGCAGCCATGAGCAGTTCTTC.

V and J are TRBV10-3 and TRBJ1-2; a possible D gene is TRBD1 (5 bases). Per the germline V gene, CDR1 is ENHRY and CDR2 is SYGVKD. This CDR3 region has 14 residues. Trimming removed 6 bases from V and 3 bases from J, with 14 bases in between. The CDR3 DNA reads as TGTGCCATCAGAAAATCCGGGGGGGACTATGGCTACACCTTC. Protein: CAIRKSGGDYGYTF.

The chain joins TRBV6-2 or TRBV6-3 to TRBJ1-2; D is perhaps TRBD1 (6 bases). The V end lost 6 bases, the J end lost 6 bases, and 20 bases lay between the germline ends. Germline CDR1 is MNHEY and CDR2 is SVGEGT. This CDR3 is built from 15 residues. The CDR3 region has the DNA TGTGCCAGCAGCAAAGGGACAATCCTAAGGGATGGCTACACCTTC. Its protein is CASSKGTILRDGYTF.

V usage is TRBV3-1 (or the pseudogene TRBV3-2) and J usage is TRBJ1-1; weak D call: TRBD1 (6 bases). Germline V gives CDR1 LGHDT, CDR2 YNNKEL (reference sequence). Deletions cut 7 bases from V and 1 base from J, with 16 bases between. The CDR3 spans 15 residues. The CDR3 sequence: CASNLGGSRNTEAFF. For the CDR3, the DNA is TGTGCCAGCAACCTGGGGGGCAGTCGGAACACTGAAGCTTTCTTT.

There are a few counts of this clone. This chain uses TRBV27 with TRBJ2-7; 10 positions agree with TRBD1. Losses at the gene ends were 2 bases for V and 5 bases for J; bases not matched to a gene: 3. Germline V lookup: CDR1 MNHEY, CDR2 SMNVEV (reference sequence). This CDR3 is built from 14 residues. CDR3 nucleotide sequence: TGTGCCAGCAGTTTAGGGGGACAGGGGAACGAGCAGTACTTC. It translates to CASSLGGQGNEQYF.

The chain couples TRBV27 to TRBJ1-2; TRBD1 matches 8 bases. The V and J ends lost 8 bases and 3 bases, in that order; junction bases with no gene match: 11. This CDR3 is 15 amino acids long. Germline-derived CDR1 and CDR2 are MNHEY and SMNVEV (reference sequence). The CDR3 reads CASHPRTGPHYGYTF. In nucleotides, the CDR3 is TGTGCCAGCCACCCCAGGACAGGGCCGCACTATGGCTACACCTTC.

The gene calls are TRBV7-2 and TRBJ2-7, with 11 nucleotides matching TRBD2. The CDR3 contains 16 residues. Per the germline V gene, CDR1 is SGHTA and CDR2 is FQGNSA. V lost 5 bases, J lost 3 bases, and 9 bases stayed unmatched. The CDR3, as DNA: TGTGCCAGCAGCCGTTTCCAGACTAGCGGGAACTACGAGCAGTACTTC. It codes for CASSRFQTSGNYEQYF.

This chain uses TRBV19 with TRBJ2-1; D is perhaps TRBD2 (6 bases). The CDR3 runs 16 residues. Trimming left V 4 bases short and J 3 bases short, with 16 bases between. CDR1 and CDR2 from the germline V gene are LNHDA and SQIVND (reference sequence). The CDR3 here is CASSSRRERIYNEQFF. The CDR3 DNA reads TGTGCCAGTAGTAGCAGACGGGAGAGGATCTACAATGAGCAGTTCTTC. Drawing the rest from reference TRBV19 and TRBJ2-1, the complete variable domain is DGGITQSPKYLFRKEGQNVTLSCEQNLNHDAMYWYRQDPGQGLRLIYYSQIVNDFQKGDIAEGYSVSREKKESFPLTVTSAQKNPTAFYLCASSSRRERIYNEQFFGPGTRLTVL.

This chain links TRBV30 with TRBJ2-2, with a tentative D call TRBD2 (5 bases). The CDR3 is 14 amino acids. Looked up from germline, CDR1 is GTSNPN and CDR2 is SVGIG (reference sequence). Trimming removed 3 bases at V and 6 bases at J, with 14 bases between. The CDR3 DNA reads TGTGCCTGGAGCCTTTTGGGAGCGGCCGGGGAGCTGTTTTTT. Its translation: CAWSLLGAAGELFF.

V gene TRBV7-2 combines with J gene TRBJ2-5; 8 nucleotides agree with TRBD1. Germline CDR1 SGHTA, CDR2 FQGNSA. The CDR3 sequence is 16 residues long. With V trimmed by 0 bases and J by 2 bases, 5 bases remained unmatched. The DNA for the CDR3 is TGTGCCAGCAGCTTAGCCAAGGACAGGGAACAAGAGACCCAGTACTTC. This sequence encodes CASSLAKDREQETQYF.

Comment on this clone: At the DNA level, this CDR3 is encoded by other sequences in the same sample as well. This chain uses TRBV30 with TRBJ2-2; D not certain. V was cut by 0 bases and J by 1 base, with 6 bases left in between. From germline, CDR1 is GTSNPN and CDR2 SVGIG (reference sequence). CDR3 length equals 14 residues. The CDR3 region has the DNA TGTGCCTGGAGTGTACTACAGAACACCGGGGAGCTGTTTTTT. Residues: CAWSVLQNTGELFF.

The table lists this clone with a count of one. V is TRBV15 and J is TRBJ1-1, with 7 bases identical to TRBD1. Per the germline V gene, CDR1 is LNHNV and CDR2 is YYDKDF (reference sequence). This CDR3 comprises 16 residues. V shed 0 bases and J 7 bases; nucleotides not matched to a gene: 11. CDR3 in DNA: TGTGCCACCAGCAGAGAAGCAGTAAGGGACAGACGTGAAGCTTTCTTT. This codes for CATSREAVRDRREAFF.

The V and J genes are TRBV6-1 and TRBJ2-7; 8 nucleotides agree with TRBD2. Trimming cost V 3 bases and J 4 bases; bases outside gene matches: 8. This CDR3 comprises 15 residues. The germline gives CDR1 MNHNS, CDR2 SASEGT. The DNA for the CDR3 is TGTGCCAGCAGTGACCTGGCGGGAGGTCCTTACGAGCAGTACTTC. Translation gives CASSDLAGGPYEQYF.

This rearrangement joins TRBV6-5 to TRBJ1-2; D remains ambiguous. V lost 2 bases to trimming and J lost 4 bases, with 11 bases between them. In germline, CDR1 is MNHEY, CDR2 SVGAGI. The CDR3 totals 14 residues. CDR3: CASSYKGRIYGYTF. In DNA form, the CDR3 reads TGTGCCAGCAGTTACAAAGGCCGTATCTATGGCTACACCTTC.

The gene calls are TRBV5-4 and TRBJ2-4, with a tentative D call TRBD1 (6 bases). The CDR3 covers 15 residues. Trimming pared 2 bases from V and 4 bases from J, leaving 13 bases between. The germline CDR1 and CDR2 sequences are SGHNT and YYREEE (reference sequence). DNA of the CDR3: TGTGCCAGCAGCTTACCTGGACAGTCGAAAAACATTCAGTACTTC. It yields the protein CASSLPGQSKNIQYF.